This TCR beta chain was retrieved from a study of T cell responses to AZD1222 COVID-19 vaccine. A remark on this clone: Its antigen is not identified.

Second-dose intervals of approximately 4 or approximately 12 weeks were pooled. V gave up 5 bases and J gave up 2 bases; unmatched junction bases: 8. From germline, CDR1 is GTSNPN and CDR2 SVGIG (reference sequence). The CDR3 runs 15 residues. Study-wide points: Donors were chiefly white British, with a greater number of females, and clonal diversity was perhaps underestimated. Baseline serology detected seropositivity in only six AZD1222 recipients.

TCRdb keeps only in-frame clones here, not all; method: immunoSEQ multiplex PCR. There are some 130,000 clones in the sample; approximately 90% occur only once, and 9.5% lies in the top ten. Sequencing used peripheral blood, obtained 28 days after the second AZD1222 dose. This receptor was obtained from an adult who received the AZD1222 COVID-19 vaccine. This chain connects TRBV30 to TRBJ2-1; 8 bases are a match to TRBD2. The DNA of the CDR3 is TGTGCCTGGTCCTCCGGGGGGGCGGCCTACAATGAGCAGTTCTTC. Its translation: CAWSSGGAAYNEQFF.